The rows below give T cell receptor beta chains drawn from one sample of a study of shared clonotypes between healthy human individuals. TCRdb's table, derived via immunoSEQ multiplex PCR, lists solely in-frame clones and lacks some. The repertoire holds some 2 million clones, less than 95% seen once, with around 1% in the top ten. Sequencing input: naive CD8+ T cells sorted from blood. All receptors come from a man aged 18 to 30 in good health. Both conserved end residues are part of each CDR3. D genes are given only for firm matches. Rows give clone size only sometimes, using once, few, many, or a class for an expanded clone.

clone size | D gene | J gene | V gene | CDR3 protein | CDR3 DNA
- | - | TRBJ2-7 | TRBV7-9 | CASSPSGPNPYEQYF | TGTGCCAGCAGCCCATCCGGCCCTAACCCCTACGAGCAGTACTTC
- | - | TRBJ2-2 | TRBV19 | CASSPLGTALGELFF | TGTGCCAGTAGTCCCCTCGGGACGGCGCTCGGGGAGCTGTTTTTT
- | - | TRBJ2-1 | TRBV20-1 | CSARADNEQFF | TGCAGTGCTAGGGCCGACAATGAGCAGTTCTTC
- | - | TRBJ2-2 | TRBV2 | CASHTGELFF | TGTGCCAGCCACACCGGGGAGCTGTTTTTT
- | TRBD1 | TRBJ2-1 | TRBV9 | CASSSPGQGAYNEQFF | TGTGCCAGCAGCTCACCGGGACAGGGGGCCTACAATGAGCAGTTCTTC
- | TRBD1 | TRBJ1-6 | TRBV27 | CASSLPRTGYNSPLHF | TGTGCCAGCAGTTTACCCCGGACAGGGTATAATTCACCCCTCCACTTT
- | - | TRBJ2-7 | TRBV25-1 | CASSQDGEQYF | TGTGCCAGCTCCCAGGACGGGGAGCAGTACTTC
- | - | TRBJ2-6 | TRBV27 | CASSFVGPGANVLTF | TGTGCCAGCAGTTTTGTGGGGCCTGGGGCCAACGTCCTGACTTTC
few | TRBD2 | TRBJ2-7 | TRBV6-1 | CASGPAGAYEQYF | TGTGCCAGCGGGCCAGCGGGAGCCTACGAGCAGTACTTC
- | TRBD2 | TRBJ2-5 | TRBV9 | CASSEGTGGGETQYF | TGTGCCAGCAGCGAGGGGACGGGAGGAGGAGAGACCCAGTACTTC
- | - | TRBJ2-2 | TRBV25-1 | CASSRGILGTGELFF | TGTGCCAGCAGTCGCGGAATACTAGGAACCGGGGAGCTGTTTTTT
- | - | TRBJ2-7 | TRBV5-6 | CASSLLEGRIGYEQYF | TGTGCCAGCAGCTTGTTGGAAGGGAGGATAGGTTACGAGCAGTACTTC
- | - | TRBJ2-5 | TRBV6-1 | CASSRLPGSQETQYF | TGTGCCAGCAGTCGCCTTCCAGGGAGCCAAGAGACCCAGTACTTC
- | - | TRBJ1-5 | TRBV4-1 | CASSQDLGVQPQHF | TGCGCCAGCAGCCAAGACTTAGGGGTTCAGCCCCAGCATTTT
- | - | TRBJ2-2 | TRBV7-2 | CASSPGTPWTGELFF | TGTGCCAGCAGCCCTGGGACTCCTTGGACCGGGGAGCTGTTTTTT
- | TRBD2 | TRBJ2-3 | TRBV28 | CASSYPGLAGGLSTDTQYF | TGTGCCAGCAGTTACCCGGGACTAGCGGGGGGGCTAAGCACAGATACGCAGTATTTT
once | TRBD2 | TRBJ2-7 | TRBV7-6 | CASSPGRGGSYEQYF | TGTGCCAGCAGCCCCGGGAGGGGAGGGTCCTACGAGCAGTACTTC
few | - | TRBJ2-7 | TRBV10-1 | CASSPGSPSYEQYF | TGCGCCAGCAGCCCAGGGAGTCCCTCCTACGAGCAGTACTTC
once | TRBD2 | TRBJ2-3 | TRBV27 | CASSIGLGLTDTQYF | TGTGCCAGCAGTATCGGACTAGGCCTCACAGATACGCAGTATTTT
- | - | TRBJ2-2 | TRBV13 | CASTFPAGELFF | TGTGCCAGCACCTTCCCGGCCGGGGAGCTGTTTTTT
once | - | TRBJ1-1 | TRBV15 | CATSSPILGGSTEAFF | TGTGCCACCAGCTCGCCTATACTGGGAGGAAGCACTGAAGCTTTCTTT
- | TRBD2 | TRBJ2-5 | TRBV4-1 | CASSQERAGGPQTQYF | TGCGCCAGCAGCCAAGAACGGGCGGGGGGGCCCCAGACCCAGTACTTC
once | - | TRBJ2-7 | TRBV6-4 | CARQVVRNEQYF | TGTGCCAGACAGGTAGTTCGGAACGAGCAGTACTTC
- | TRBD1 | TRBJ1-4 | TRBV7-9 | CASSLEFGGQGDEKLFF | TGTGCCAGCAGCTTAGAGTTCGGGGGACAGGGGGATGAAAAACTGTTTTTT
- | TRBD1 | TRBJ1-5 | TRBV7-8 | CASRQEAGTAINQPQHF | TGTGCCAGCAGGCAGGAGGCCGGGACAGCGATCAATCAGCCCCAGCATTTT
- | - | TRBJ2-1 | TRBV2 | CASSVGIYNEQFF | TGTGCCAGCAGTGTCGGGATCTACAATGAGCAGTTCTTC
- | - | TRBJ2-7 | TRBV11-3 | CASSLASGLKRRSSYEQYF | TGTGCCAGCAGCTTAGCCTCGGGGCTCAAACGCCGGAGCTCCTACGAGCAGTACTTC
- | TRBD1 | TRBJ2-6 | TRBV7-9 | CASSSAGQGIISGANVLTF | TGTGCCAGCAGCTCCGCGGGACAGGGGATTATTTCCGGGGCCAACGTCCTGACTTTC
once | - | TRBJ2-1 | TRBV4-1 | CASSQVGYEQFF | TGCGCCAGCAGCCAAGTGGGGTATGAGCAGTTCTTC